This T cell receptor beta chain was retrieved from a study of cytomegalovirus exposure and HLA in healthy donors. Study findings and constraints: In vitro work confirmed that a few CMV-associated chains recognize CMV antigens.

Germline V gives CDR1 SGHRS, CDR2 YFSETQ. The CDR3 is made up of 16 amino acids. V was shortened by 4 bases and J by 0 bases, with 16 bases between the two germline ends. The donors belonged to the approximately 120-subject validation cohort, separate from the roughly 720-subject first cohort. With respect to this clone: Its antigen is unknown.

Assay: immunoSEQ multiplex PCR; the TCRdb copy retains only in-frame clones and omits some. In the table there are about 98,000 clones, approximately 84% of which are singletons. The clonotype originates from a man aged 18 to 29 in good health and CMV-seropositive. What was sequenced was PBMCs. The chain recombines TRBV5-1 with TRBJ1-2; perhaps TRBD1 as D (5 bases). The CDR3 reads CASSAGPDNSNYGYTF. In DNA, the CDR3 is TGCGCCAGCAGCGCGGGACCCGACAATTCTAACTATGGCTACACCTTC.